This entry is about one TCR beta chain. Its matching antigen is unknown. These data come from a study of long-term antiretroviral therapy in people with HIV. Study-level results: Diversity increased after ART yet remained lower than in transplant donor controls. In HIV, the repertoires covered a tighter span of CDR3 lengths than in controls.

None of the participants with HIV were treated outside the United States. Trimming shortened V by 7 bases and J by 2 bases, and 11 bases separated the two germline ends. The germline V gene has CDR1 MNHEY and CDR2 SVGAGI. This CDR3 has 13 residues. Samples were assayed with immunoSEQ v3.0 at survey level. Assay used: immunoSEQ multiplex PCR; TCRdb lists only in-frame clones, some missing. The sample carries tens of thousands of clones, 75% to 90% recorded once. The sample consisted of unsorted PBMCs, taken 2.3 years after starting antiretroviral therapy. This sequence was found in a man in his forties or fifties with HIV. The V and J genes are TRBV6-5 and TRBJ1-2; D call uncertain. CDR3 in amino acids: CASTSGPNYGYTF. CDR3 nucleotide sequence: TGTGCCAGCACCTCCGGACCCAACTATGGCTACACCTTC.